The 9 T cell receptor beta chains below all came from one sample that was sequenced in a study of T cells in Graves' hyperthyroidism and ophthalmopathy. The investigators amplified TCR beta CDR3 regions from RNA transcripts. Primed by the HTBI set, a first-round RT-PCR was run on the TCR CDR3. TCRdb itself ran the multiplex PCR reads through MiXCR, one entry per CDR3 protein. The table includes around 540,000 distinct CDR3 sequences, around 46% detected once. The sample comprised peripheral blood or thyroid tissue (not recorded which). Every receptor here comes from a young woman with Graves' hyperthyroidism.

This clonotype was seen repeatedly, ten times or more. V and J are TRBV10-3 and TRBJ1-1; 7 bases fit TRBD1. This CDR3 has 13 amino acids. Germline V gene data show CDR1 as ENHRY and CDR2 as SYGVKD. V lost 5 bases to trimming and J lost 4 bases; unmatched junction nucleotides: 4. The CDR3 coding sequence is TGTGCCATCAGTCAGGGGGTTGGCACTGAAGCTTTCTTT. Residues: CAISQGVGTEAFF.

V is TRBV10-3 and J is TRBJ1-2; D not resolved. The CDR3 has 16 residues. Germline CDR1 is ENHRY and CDR2 is SYGVKD. With 6 bases removed from V and 4 bases from J, the gap between germline ends came to 21 bases. CDR3 sequence reads: CAIRAEKPNQRYGYTF. CDR3 in DNA: TGTGCCATCAGGGCAGAAAAGCCGAATCAGCGCTATGGCTACACCTTC.

This clonotype has only one observation. This chain uses TRBV20-1 with TRBJ2-2; D is undetermined. V was pared by 1 base and J by 4 bases, with 10 bases between. From germline, CDR1 is DFQATT and CDR2 SNEGSKA (reference sequence). The length of the CDR3 is 14 residues. The CDR3 loop is CSARAGYLTGELFF. CDR3 DNA: TGCAGTGCTAGAGCCGGTTATCTCACCGGGGAGCTGTTTTTT.

This clonotype was observed at least ten times. The chain recombines TRBV29-1 with TRBJ1-1; TRBD1 is a possible D gene (5 bases). Germline CDR1 reads SQVTM; CDR2 reads ANQGSEA. The CDR3 extends over 12 amino acids. V lost 7 bases to trimming and J lost 2 bases, with 11 bases between them. The CDR3: CSASGANTEAFF. The CDR3 DNA reads as TGCAGCGCCTCCGGGGCTAACACTGAAGCTTTCTTT. Using reference TRBV29-1 and TRBJ1-1 for the parts outside the CDR3, the full variable domain is SAVISQKPSRDICQRGTSLTIQCQVDSQVTMMFWYRQQPGQSLTLIATANQGSEATYESGFVIDKFPISRPNLTFSTLTVSNMSPEDSSIYLCSASGANTEAFFGQGTRLTVV.

Worth noting for this clonotype: The junction does not match germline at one end; this may be a read error. This sequence joins TRBV7-9 and TRBJ1-1, with 8 bases matching TRBD1. The CDR3 totals 17 residues. The germline gives CDR1 SEHNR, CDR2 FQNEAQ (reference sequence). This CDR3 is CAGSPTWRLQGAREAFF. The CDR3 bases are TGTGCCGGCAGCCCGACGTGGAGGCTTCAGGGGGCCAGGGAAGCTTTCTTT.

The V gene is TRBV7-2, the J gene TRBJ2-5; TRBD2 is a possible D gene (6 bases). Trimming took off 1 base at V and 6 bases at J, with 21 bases between the two ends. This CDR3 contains 17 residues. Germline CDR1 and CDR2: SGHTA and FQGNSA. The CDR3 nucleotides are TGTGCCAGCAGCTTAGATGACGGCTTTGGGGCGGGAAAGACCCAGTACTTC. It encodes CASSLDDGFGAGKTQYF.

In regard to this clonotype: This could be a read error, since a much larger clone is one nucleotide away. The V call is TRBV7-2, the J call TRBJ1-2, with TRBD1 as a possible D gene (5 bases). This CDR3 region has 15 residues. CDR1 is SGHTA and CDR2 is FQGNSA in the germline V gene. The CDR3 loop is CVSSLAAGQNYGYTF. DNA of the CDR3: TGTGTCAGCAGCTTAGCCGCGGGGCAGAACTATGGCTACACCTTC.

The chain joins TRBV7-9 to TRBJ1-6; 7 bases map to TRBD1. Unmatched junction bases numbered 6, after V lost 3 bases and J lost 4 bases. The germline CDR1 and CDR2 sequences are SEHNR and FQNEAQ (reference sequence). This CDR3 is 16 amino acids long. The CDR3 sequence is CASSFTGTAYNSPLHF. The CDR3 region has the DNA TGTGCCAGCAGCTTCACCGGGACAGCATATAATTCACCCCTCCACTTT.

V gene TRBV20-1 combines with J gene TRBJ1-2; D perhaps matches TRBD1 (6 bases). The germline V gene encodes CDR1 DFQATT and CDR2 SNEGSKA (reference sequence). This CDR3 is 12 amino acids long. Trimming pared 8 bases from V and 4 bases from J, leaving 14 bases between. The CDR3, as DNA: TGCAGTTCGGACAGACCATTCTATGGCTACACCTTC. Translated, it gives CSSDRPFYGYTF.